The 22 T cell receptor beta chains below all came from one sample that was sequenced in a study of blood T cell repertoires in COVID-19. Assay used: immunoSEQ multiplex PCR; TCRdb lists only in-frame clones, some missing. This table holds 350,000 to 400,000 clones, roughly 87% found once. The sample consisted of PBMCs or T cells enriched from blood (not recorded which). The receptors derive from a woman aged 25-40 years who had recovered from COVID-19.

V gene TRBV6-5 combines with J gene TRBJ1-2, with D tentatively TRBD1 (5 bases). Germline values: CDR1 MNHEY, CDR2 SVGAGI. CDR3 length: 11 residues. V was pared by 10 bases and J by 9 bases, with 15 bases between. Here the CDR3 DNA reads TGTGCCACCTTTCAGGGATATAGCTACACCTTC. It yields the protein CATFQGYSYTF.

The chain has TRBV28 and TRBJ1-1, with 8 bases matching TRBD1. CDR1 is MDHEN, CDR2 SYDVKM, per germline. CDR3 size: 14 residues. J lost 4 bases, V lost 5 bases, and 6 bases had no gene match. The CDR3 spells CASSRTGGGTEAFF. In nucleotides, the CDR3 is TGTGCCAGCAGTAGAACAGGGGGTGGCACTGAAGCTTTCTTT.

This sequence joins TRBV18 and TRBJ1-4, with 9 bases aligning to TRBD1. Trimming cost V 3 bases and J 8 bases; bases outside gene matches: 10. The germline V gene encodes CDR1 KGHSH and CDR2 LQKENI. The CDR3 has 16 residues. The CDR3 coding sequence is TGTGCCAGCTCACCGAATCCGGGACAGGGCTCCGAAAAACTGTTTTTT. This sequence encodes CASSPNPGQGSEKLFF.

The CDR3 spells CASIAPFGSGPTDTQYF. The CDR3 DNA follows: TGTGCCAGCATTGCCCCGTTCGGCAGCGGTCCCACAGATACGCAGTATTTT. The rearrangement uses TRBV11-2 and TRBJ2-3; possible D gene TRBD2, 5 bases. The CDR3 runs to 17 residues. V dropped 7 bases and J dropped 2 bases, with 22 bases sitting between them. Germline CDR1 SGHAT, CDR2 FQNNGV.

The chain is built from TRBV6-5 and TRBJ2-5; D is perhaps TRBD1 (5 bases). V lost 3 bases and J 5 bases, leaving 16 bases between the germline ends. Germline loops: CDR1 MNHEY, CDR2 SVGAGI. The CDR3 totals 15 residues. CDR3 residues: CASSYNAQVRETQYF. CDR3 nucleotides: TGTGCCAGCAGTTATAACGCACAGGTTAGGGAGACCCAGTACTTC.

With respect to this clone: Other DNA sequences in the sample encode the same CDR3. This chain uses TRBV28 with TRBJ2-7; D perhaps matches TRBD2 (5 bases). The CDR3 totals 14 residues. Germline V gene lookup returns CDR1 MDHEN and CDR2 SYDVKM. V lost 3 bases and J 1 base, leaving 10 bases between the germline ends. The CDR3 DNA reads as TGTGCCAGCAGTTTGCGAGGGTTGTCCTACGAGCAGTACTTC. It translates to CASSLRGLSYEQYF.

This chain joins TRBV6-5 and TRBJ1-2; D uncertain. Germline V gene sequence: CDR1 MNHEY, CDR2 SVGAGI. The V gene lost 0 bases and the J gene lost 4 bases, with 9 bases spanning the gap. The CDR3 loop spans 14 amino acids. CDR3 protein: CASSYSQALYGYTF. The CDR3, as DNA: TGTGCCAGCAGTTACTCGCAGGCCCTCTATGGCTACACCTTC.

The chain uses TRBV7-2 and TRBJ2-1; TRBD1 agrees at 9 bases. The CDR3 covers 15 residues. Germline loops: CDR1 SGHTA, CDR2 FQGNSA. Trimming cost V 2 bases and J 4 bases; bases outside gene matches: 3. As DNA, the CDR3 is TGTGCCAGCAGCTTATATGGACAGGGGTACAATGAGCAGTTCTTC. It encodes CASSLYGQGYNEQFF.

This chain joins TRBV7-6 and TRBJ2-3, with TRBD2 matching 12 bases. The germline V gene has CDR1 SGHVS and CDR2 FNYEAQ. V dropped 4 bases and J dropped 4; count of bases not matched to a gene: 0. This CDR3 spans 14 amino acids. CDR3 in DNA: TGTGCCAGCAGCTGGACTAGCGGGGCAGATACGCAGTATTTT. The encoded protein is CASSWTSGADTQYF.

V usage is TRBV11-2 and J usage is TRBJ2-7; the D is unclear. Deletions cut 2 bases from V and 2 bases from J, with 7 bases between. CDR1 SGHAT and CDR2 FQNNGV come from the germline V gene. The CDR3 spans 13 residues. The CDR3 loop reads CASSLRQTYEQYF. The CDR3 DNA reads TGTGCCAGCAGCTTACGTCAGACCTACGAGCAGTACTTC. The whole variable domain, filled in from reference TRBV11-2 and TRBJ2-7, reads EAGVAQSPRYKIIEKRQSVAFWCNPISGHATLYWYQQILGQGPKLLIQFQNNGVVDDSQLPKDRFSAERLKGVDSTLKIQPAKLEDSAVYLCASSLRQTYEQYFGPGTRLTVT.

The chain recombines TRBV7-2 with TRBJ1-1; tentative D call: TRBD1 (5 bases). The V gene's germline CDR1 is SGHTA and CDR2 FQGNSA. The CDR3 consists of 17 residues. The ends were cut back, 1 base at V and 0 bases at J, with 15 bases in the middle. The CDR3 DNA is TGTGCCAGCAGCTTAGTAGGGGTAGGGCAGCTGAACACTGAAGCTTTCTTT. This codes for CASSLVGVGQLNTEAFF.

V and J are TRBV27 and TRBJ1-5, with D tentatively TRBD1 (6 bases). The length of the CDR3 is 16 residues. Germline V gene sequence: CDR1 MNHEY, CDR2 SMNVEV (reference sequence). The V end was cut by 5 bases, the J end by 4 bases, with 18 bases between. CDR3 in amino acids: CASSPGQGTLNQPQHF. CDR3 DNA sequence: TGTGCCAGCAGTCCGGGCCAGGGGACACTAAATCAGCCCCAGCATTTT.

The chain recombines TRBV3-1 (or the pseudogene TRBV3-2) with TRBJ1-1; D may be TRBD1 (5 bases). The CDR3 has 13 amino acids. The V gene lost 4 bases and the J gene lost 1 base, with 7 bases spanning the gap. Germline CDR1 reads LGHDT; CDR2 reads YNNKEL (reference sequence). CDR3 sequence: CASSPGGNTEAFF. Here the CDR3 DNA reads TGTGCCAGCAGCCCGGGGGGGAACACTGAAGCTTTCTTT.

The CDR3 sequence is CASSRSTLTSGSGYEQYF. The CDR3 nucleotides are TGTGCCAGCAGCCGCTCAACTCTGACTAGCGGGAGCGGCTACGAGCAGTACTTC. The chain uses TRBV11-2 and TRBJ2-7, with 12 bases matching TRBD2. V lost 5 bases, J lost 3 bases, and 14 bases stayed unmatched. This CDR3 contains 18 residues. CDR1 and CDR2 (germline): SGHAT, FQNNGV.

The chain couples TRBV28 to TRBJ1-5, with D unresolved. Germline assignment: CDR1 MDHEN and CDR2 SYDVKM. Trimming removed 5 bases at V and 6 bases at J, with 8 bases between. The CDR3 loop spans 12 amino acids. DNA of the CDR3: TGTGCCAGCAGTGGAAGCGGTCAGCCCCAGCATTTT. Protein product: CASSGSGQPQHF. The variable domain in full, with the rest retrieved from reference TRBV28 and TRBJ1-5, is DVKVTQSSRYLVKRTGEKVFLECVQDMDHENMFWYRQDPGLGLRLIYFSYDVKMKEKGDIPEGYSVSREKKERFSLILESASTNQTSMYLCASSGSGQPQHFGDGTRLSIL.

The chain is built from TRBV7-2 and TRBJ1-2, with 9 bases fitting TRBD1. V lost 5 bases to trimming and J lost 6 bases; unmatched junction nucleotides: 13. The CDR3 totals 16 residues. Per germline, CDR1 SGHTA and CDR2 FQGNSA. The CDR3 is CASSLDWDRVVHGYTF. The CDR3 DNA sequence: TGTGCCAGCAGCCTCGATTGGGACAGGGTTGTCCATGGCTACACCTTC.

Only a few counts were recorded for this clone. The V gene is TRBV19, the J gene TRBJ2-7, with D possibly being TRBD2 (7 bases). The V gene's germline CDR1 is LNHDA and CDR2 SQIVND (reference sequence). V dropped 0 bases and J dropped 5 bases, with 11 bases sitting between them. The CDR3 loop spans 14 amino acids. CDR3 region: CASSIDGGTNEQYF. CDR3 bases: TGTGCCAGTAGTATAGACGGGGGGACAAACGAGCAGTACTTC.

This chain joins TRBV6-5 and TRBJ1-3, with TRBD1 identical over 9 bases. Germline CDR1 is MNHEY and CDR2 is SVGAGI. The J segment lost 8 bases and the V segment lost 7 bases, leaving 9 bases of the junction unmatched. The CDR3 length is 14 residues. The CDR3 DNA reads as TGTGCCAGCACACTAGGACAGGGGATAGACACCATATATTTT. Encoded protein: CASTLGQGIDTIYF.

This chain joins TRBV15 and TRBJ2-1; 14 bases map to TRBD2. The CDR3 has 16 amino acids. Germline CDR1 and CDR2: LNHNV and YYDKDF (reference sequence). V lost 0 bases, J lost 9 bases, and 4 bases stayed unmatched. The CDR3 sequence: CATSREGLAGASEQFF. CDR3 bases: TGTGCCACCAGCAGAGAGGGACTAGCGGGAGCGAGTGAGCAGTTCTTC.

A word on this clone: This specimen includes other DNA sequences encoding the same CDR3. J is TRBJ2-7 and V is TRBV28, with unresolved D. The CDR3 is 11 amino acids. V lost 6 bases, J lost 4 bases, and 7 bases lay in between. Germline values: CDR1 MDHEN, CDR2 SYDVKM. This CDR3 reads CASSSPYEQYF. The CDR3 DNA reads TGTGCCAGCAGCTCCCCGTACGAGCAGTACTTC. Variable domain in full (rest from reference TRBV28 and TRBJ2-7): DVKVTQSSRYLVKRTGEKVFLECVQDMDHENMFWYRQDPGLGLRLIYFSYDVKMKEKGDIPEGYSVSREKKERFSLILESASTNQTSMYLCASSSPYEQYFGPGTRLTVT.

This chain uses TRBV15 with TRBJ2-7; no clear D gene. V was pared by 1 base and J by 1 base, with 11 bases between. From germline, CDR1 is LNHNV and CDR2 YYDKDF (reference sequence). This CDR3 is 15 amino acids long. This chain's CDR3 is CATSRGPTTSYEQYF. The CDR3 coding sequence is TGTGCCACCAGCAGAGGTCCTACTACTTCCTACGAGCAGTACTTC.

This clone was detected only once. The J gene is TRBJ1-2, the V gene TRBV4-1, with 11 bases identical to TRBD1. Germline V gene sequence: CDR1 MGHRA, CDR2 YSYEKL. This CDR3 spans 15 amino acids. V lost 3 bases, J lost 8 bases, and 8 bases stayed unmatched. The CDR3 nucleotides are TGCGCCAGCAGCCACTTACCGGGACAGGGGGACGGCTACACCTTC. This encodes CASSHLPGQGDGYTF.